This is a list of T cell receptor beta chains from one sample in a study of T cells in Graves' hyperthyroidism and ophthalmopathy. TCRdb reprocessed the multiplex PCR reads with MiXCR, giving one entry per CDR3 protein. The sample has approximately 600,000 distinct CDR3 sequences, roughly 14% seen once. The sequenced material came from blood. The source is a woman aged 40 to 55 with Graves' ophthalmopathy. CDR3s include the opening cysteine and the closing phenylalanine or tryptophan. D genes are given only for firm matches. Not all rows give a size; the values are once, few, many and, for expanded clones, a class.

>TRBJ2-7|few|TRBD1|TRBV11-2
TGTGCCAGCAGCCTCGGGTGGGACAGTAGCTCCTACGAGCAGTACTTC
CASSLGWDSSSYEQYF
>TRBJ1-5|many|TRBD1|TRBV6-5
TGTGCCAGCAGTTCAGACAGGGGAATGCAGCCCCAGCATTTT
CASSSDRGMQPQHF
>TRBJ2-1|many|.|TRBV27
TGTGCCAGCAACAGTGGTGGGGGCAGGAAGGTATTTAATGAGCAGTTCTTC
CASNSGGGRKVFNEQFF
>TRBJ2-5|many|TRBD2|TRBV20-1
TGCAGTGCTAGAGATTACAGGGGGAGACTAGCGGGAGGGCCGGGAGAGACCCAGTACTTC
CSARDYRGRLAGGPGETQYF
>TRBJ1-5|.|.|TRBV5-1
TGCGCCAGCAGCTTAGCAGGGATGGATCAGCCCCAGCATTTT
CASSLAGMDQPQHF
>TRBJ2-7|many|TRBD1|TRBV19
TGTGCCAGTAGTAGGACCGGGACAGTATACGAGCAGTACTTC
CASSRTGTVYEQYF
>TRBJ2-5|many|TRBD2|TRBV4-1
TGCGCCAGCAGCCAAGGCTTTAGCGGGAGGGGTGGAGAGACCCAGTACTTC
CASSQGFSGRGGETQYF
>TRBJ1-2|few|.|TRBV7-8
TGTGCCAGCAGCTTAGTGTCCTCTAACTATGGCTACACCTTC
CASSLVSSNYGYTF
>TRBJ1-1|many|.|TRBV7-3
TGTGCCAGCAGCTTTATGGTCGGACAGGAAGCTTTCTTT
CASSFMVGQEAFF
>TRBJ2-5|.|.|TRBV30
TGTGCCTGGAGTGTGACAGGGAGGACGGAGACCCAGTACTTC
CAWSVTGRTETQYF
>TRBJ2-7|many|.|TRBV2
TGTGCCAGCAGTGAATTTAGACAGTCCTACGAGCAGTACTTC
CASSEFRQSYEQYF
>TRBJ2-5|few|.|TRBV12-3/TRBV12-4
TGTGCCAGCAGTTCCTACACCGAAGAGACCCAGTACTTC
CASSSYTEETQYF
>TRBJ2-5|few|.|TRBV20-1
TGCAGTGCTAGCCATTTCCGGGCCTTTGAAGAGACCCAGTACTTC
CSASHFRAFEETQYF
>TRBJ1-1|many|TRBD1|TRBV11-2
TGTGCCAGCAGCTTATGGGACAGGGAGGGCACTGAAGCTTTCTTT
CASSLWDREGTEAFF
>TRBJ2-7|many|TRBD1|TRBV20-1
TGCAGTGCAAGGGACAGGGGATACGAGCAGTACTTC
CSARDRGYEQYF
>TRBJ2-5|many|.|TRBV20-1
TGCAGTGCTGATCGGGACTTCCAAGAGACCCAGTACTTC
CSADRDFQETQYF
>TRBJ2-2|few|.|TRBV9
TGTGCCAGCAGCGTAGCTGGGGGAGCCAACACCGGGGAGCTGTTTTTT
CASSVAGGANTGELFF
>TRBJ1-1|many|TRBD1|TRBV6-5
TGTGCCAGCAGTTACGGGACAGTGAGTGAAGCTTTCTTT
CASSYGTVSEAFF